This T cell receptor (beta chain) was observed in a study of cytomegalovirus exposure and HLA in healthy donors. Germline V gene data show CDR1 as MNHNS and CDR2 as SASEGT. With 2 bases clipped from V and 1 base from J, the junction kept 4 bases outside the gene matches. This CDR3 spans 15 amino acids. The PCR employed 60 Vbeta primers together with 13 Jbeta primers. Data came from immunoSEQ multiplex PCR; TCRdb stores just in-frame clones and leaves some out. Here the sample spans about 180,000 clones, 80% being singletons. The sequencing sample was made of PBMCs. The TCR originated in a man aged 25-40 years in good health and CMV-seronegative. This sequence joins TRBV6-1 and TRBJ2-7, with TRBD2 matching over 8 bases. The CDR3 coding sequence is TGTGCCAGCAGTGAACCGGGAGGGGAATCCTACGAGCAGTACTTC. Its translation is CASSEPGGESYEQYF.